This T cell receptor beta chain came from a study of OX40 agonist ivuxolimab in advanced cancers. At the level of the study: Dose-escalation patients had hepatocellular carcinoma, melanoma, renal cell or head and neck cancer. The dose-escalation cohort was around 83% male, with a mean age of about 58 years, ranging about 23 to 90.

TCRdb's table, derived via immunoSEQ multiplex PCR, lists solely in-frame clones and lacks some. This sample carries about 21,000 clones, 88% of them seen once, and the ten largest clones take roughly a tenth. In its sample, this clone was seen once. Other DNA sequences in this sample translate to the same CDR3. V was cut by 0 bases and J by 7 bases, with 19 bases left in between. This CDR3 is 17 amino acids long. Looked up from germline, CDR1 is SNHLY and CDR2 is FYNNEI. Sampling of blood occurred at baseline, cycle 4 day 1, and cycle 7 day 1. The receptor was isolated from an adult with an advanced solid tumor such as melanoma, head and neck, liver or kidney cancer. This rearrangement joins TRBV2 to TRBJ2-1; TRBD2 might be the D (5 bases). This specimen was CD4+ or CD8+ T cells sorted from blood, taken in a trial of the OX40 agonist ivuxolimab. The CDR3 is CASSEAAAGSFFNEQFF. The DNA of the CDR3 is TGTGCCAGCAGTGAAGCGGCCGCTGGGAGCTTTTTTAATGAGCAGTTCTTC. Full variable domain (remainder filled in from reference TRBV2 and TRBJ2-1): EPEVTQTPSHQVTQMGQEVILRCVPISNHLYFYWYRQILGQKVEFLVSFYNNEISEKSEIFDDQFSVERPDGSNFTLKIRSTKLEDSAMYFCASSEAAAGSFFNEQFFGPGTRLTVL.